These 9 T cell receptor beta chains originate from one sample sequenced in a study of cytomegalovirus exposure and HLA in healthy donors. Vbeta (60) and Jbeta (13) primers were used in the PCR. The protocol was immunoSEQ multiplex PCR, while the TCRdb copy is restricted to in-frame clones and leaves out a portion. The sample contains over 100,000 clones, roughly 65% of which appear only once. Sequencing was carried out using PBMCs. The receptors derive from a middle-aged man in good health and CMV-seropositive.

The chain employs TRBV5-1 and TRBJ1-2; D remains ambiguous. The CDR3 is 14 residues long. Trimming pared 4 bases from V and 7 bases from J, leaving 17 bases between. Germline V CDR1 and CDR2: SGHRS, YFSETQ. CDR3 sequence reads: CASSAMRDAGGYTF. CDR3 DNA sequence: TGCGCCAGCAGCGCCATGCGGGATGCTGGTGGCTACACCTTC.

The V gene is TRBV5-1, the J gene TRBJ2-1; the D gene is possibly TRBD2 (6 bases). Germline CDR1 and CDR2: SGHRS and YFSETQ. The length of the CDR3 is 16 residues. V was clipped by 0 bases and J by 2 bases, with 12 bases between them. CDR3 nucleotide sequence: TGCGCCAGCAGCTTGGAGACTAGAGGGGCCTACAATGAGCAGTTCTTC. Translating it yields CASSLETRGAYNEQFF.

The chain uses TRBV21-1 and TRBJ2-7; TRBD1 was called by the table and not checked on the DNA. TRBV21-1 is assigned pseudogene status. The CDR3 is 15 amino acids. The CDR3 loop is CASSNAQGIVYEQYF. The CDR3 region has the DNA TGTGCCAGCAGCAACGCACAGGGGATCGTCTACGAGCAGTACTTC.

The chain employs TRBV18 and TRBJ1-5; D ambiguous. V was pared by 0 bases and J by 4 bases, with 10 bases between. The germline gives CDR1 KGHSH, CDR2 LQKENI. The CDR3 is made up of 15 amino acids. The chain's CDR3 is CASSPPSGPNQPQHF. As DNA, the CDR3 is TGTGCCAGCTCACCACCGTCCGGTCCTAATCAGCCCCAGCATTTT. Together with reference TRBV18 and TRBJ1-5, the CDR3 gives the full variable domain: NAGVMQNPRHLVRRRGQEARLRCSPMKGHSHVYWYRQLPEEGLKFMVYLQKENIIDESGMPKERFSAEFPKEGPSILRIQQVVRGDSAAYFCASSPPSGPNQPQHFGDGTRLSIL.

The chain carries TRBV7-2 and TRBJ1-2; 9 bases fit TRBD1. Trimming at V came to 5 bases and at J to 5 bases, leaving 6 bases not matched to a gene. This CDR3 contains 14 residues. CDR1 is SGHTA and CDR2 is FQGNSA in the germline V gene. The CDR3 sequence is CASSPPTGGYGYTF. In DNA, the CDR3 is TGTGCCAGCAGCCCGCCGACAGGGGGATATGGCTACACCTTC.

The J gene is TRBJ1-2, the V gene TRBV28; D is ambiguous. Germline CDR1 MDHEN, CDR2 SYDVKM. The ends were cut back, 3 bases at V and 6 bases at J, with 8 bases in the middle. This CDR3 is 12 amino acids long. The DNA for the CDR3 is TGTGCCAGCAGTTTGTCTCCGGATGGCTACACCTTC. Its protein product is CASSLSPDGYTF.

This clone turned up a few times. J is TRBJ1-2 and V is TRBV5-4; 8 bases agree with TRBD1. Germline V gene sequence: CDR1 SGHNT, CDR2 YYREEE (reference sequence). This CDR3 spans 13 amino acids. V lost 4 bases, J lost 3 bases, and 2 bases stayed unmatched. The CDR3 region is CASSTTGDYGYTF. In DNA form, the CDR3 reads TGTGCCAGCAGCACGACAGGGGACTATGGCTACACCTTC.

This clone has a handful of counts. This rearrangement joins TRBV4-1 to TRBJ1-1, with D tentatively TRBD1 (6 bases). The V end lost 1 base, the J end lost 4 bases, and 19 bases lay between the germline ends. Germline V gene lookup returns CDR1 MGHRA and CDR2 YSYEKL. The CDR3 is made up of 17 amino acids. The CDR3 coding sequence is TGCGCCAGCAGCCAAGCTCCGATAGGTACAGGGAGCACTGAAGCTTTCTTT. Encoded protein: CASSQAPIGTGSTEAFF.

This clone was counted between two and nine times. The V call is TRBV2, the J call TRBJ2-7; no clear D gene. Trimming pared 3 bases from V and 0 bases from J, leaving 18 bases between. This CDR3 contains 17 residues. CDR1 SNHLY and CDR2 FYNNEI come from the germline V gene. The CDR3 spells CASSDRGTTSNSYEQYF. The DNA of the CDR3 is TGTGCCAGCAGTGATCGTGGCACTACCAGCAACTCCTACGAGCAGTACTTC.